The T cell receptor (beta chain) under discussion was sequenced for a study of cytomegalovirus exposure and HLA in healthy donors. On this clone itself: Its target is not known.

TCRdb's table, derived via immunoSEQ multiplex PCR, lists solely in-frame clones and lacks some. The sample gives 85,000 to 95,000 clones, around 96% of which show up once; 0.78% is in the top ten. Germline V CDR1 and CDR2: MNHNS, SASEGT. Germline trimming cut 7 bases from V and 8 bases from J; bases unmatched to any gene: 9. The CDR3 has 14 residues. Broader study findings: In vitro experiments confirmed that a few CMV-associated chains were specific for CMV antigens. Many donors carried some public TCRs, although rarity characterized most TCR sequences.

The specimen sequenced was PBMCs. This sequence was found in a man aged 18 to 35 in good health and CMV-seronegative. The chain recombines TRBV6-1 with TRBJ2-1; 9 bases fit TRBD2. The CDR3 sequence is CASTYLAGGYEQFF. The CDR3 DNA follows: TGTGCCAGCACCTACTTGGCGGGAGGGTATGAGCAGTTCTTC.